The 9 T cell receptor beta chains presented below share a single source sample, sequenced in a study of blood T cell repertoires in COVID-19. Libraries were prepared by immunoSEQ multiplex PCR; TCRdb keeps only in-frame clonotypes and omits some of them. The sample has almost 85,000 clones; approximately 90% are singletons. The sample consisted of PBMCs or T cells enriched from blood (not recorded which). These receptor sequences come from a woman aged 45-59 years with acute COVID-19.

The chain joins TRBV5-1 to TRBJ2-2; a possible D gene is TRBD1 (6 bases). There are 14 residues in the CDR3. Germline-derived CDR1 and CDR2 are SGHRS and YFSETQ. Deletions cut 2 bases from V and 7 bases from J, with 12 bases between. CDR3 residues: CASSFSRGHGELFF. The DNA of the CDR3 is TGCGCCAGCAGCTTTTCCAGGGGTCACGGGGAGCTGTTTTTT.

The chain employs TRBV19 and TRBJ1-5; possibly TRBD1 for D (6 bases). Trimming removed 3 bases from V and 7 bases from J, with 13 bases in between. CDR3 length: 14 residues. The germline CDR1 and CDR2 sequences are LNHDA and SQIVND (reference sequence). CDR3: CASSINTGLQPQHF. CDR3 bases: TGTGCCAGTAGTATCAACACAGGGTTACAGCCCCAGCATTTT.

This chain connects TRBV7-6 to TRBJ2-3, with 10 bases matching TRBD2. This CDR3 has 18 residues. J lost 10 bases, V lost 4 bases, and 20 bases had no gene match. Germline V gives CDR1 SGHVS, CDR2 FNYEAQ. In DNA, the CDR3 is TGTGCCAGCAGCTCAGCAACTGCCGGGACTAGCGCCCCCAGGGCGCAGTATTTT. Protein: CASSSATAGTSAPRAQYF.

This chain joins TRBV3-1 (or the pseudogene TRBV3-2) and TRBJ2-3; TRBD1 matches at 7 bases. The germline V gene has CDR1 LGHDT and CDR2 YNNKEL (reference sequence). The junction had 4 bases not matched to a gene; V was cut back by 0 bases and J by 4 bases. The CDR3 is 15 residues long. CDR3 residues: CASSQDLGGSDTQYF. The CDR3 nucleotides are TGTGCCAGCAGCCAAGATCTAGGGGGCTCAGATACGCAGTATTTT.

This chain uses TRBV10-2 with TRBJ1-2; D remains unclear. The CDR3 spans 12 residues. CDR1 is WSHSY and CDR2 is SAAADI in the germline V gene. Trimming pared 6 bases from V and 6 bases from J, leaving 11 bases between. In nucleotides, the CDR3 is TGCGCCAGCAGCCCCGGGTCGGATGGCTACACCTTC. It translates to CASSPGSDGYTF.

V and J are TRBV29-1 and TRBJ2-7; 8 bases are shared with TRBD1. Germline CDR1 SQVTM, CDR2 ANQGSEA. The CDR3 is 11 residues long. Unmatched junction bases numbered 5, after V lost 4 bases and J lost 9 bases. The CDR3 DNA sequence: TGCAGCGTTGCAGGGGGCGCCTTGCAGTACTTC. Translated, it gives CSVAGGALQYF.

This chain's CDR3 is CASSLAGVLDEQFF. The CDR3 nucleotides are TGTGCCAGCAGCCTAGCGGGAGTCTTGGATGAGCAGTTCTTC. The chain links TRBV3-1 (or the pseudogene TRBV3-2) to TRBJ2-1, with 9 bases lining up with TRBD2. Germline CDR1 reads LGHDT; CDR2 reads YNNKEL (reference sequence). V lost 4 bases and J lost 8; bases outside the gene matches: 6. CDR3 length equals 14 residues.

V is TRBV5-1 and J is TRBJ1-1; tentatively, D is TRBD1 (5 bases). The CDR3 is 13 residues long. CDR1 is SGHRS and CDR2 is YFSETQ in the germline V gene. The V gene lost 4 bases and the J gene lost 1 base, with 8 bases spanning the gap. The CDR3 protein is CASSRDSNTEAFF. CDR3 coding DNA: TGCGCCAGCAGCAGGGACTCGAACACTGAAGCTTTCTTT.

The chain carries TRBV11-2 and TRBJ2-2, with TRBD1 matching over 8 bases. Looked up from germline, CDR1 is SGHAT and CDR2 is FQNNGV. V lost 5 bases and J lost 1; bases outside the gene matches: 6. The CDR3 consists of 16 residues. CDR3 sequence: CASSRRQGLNTGELFF. The CDR3 DNA follows: TGTGCCAGCAGCCGACGACAGGGGTTGAACACCGGGGAGCTGTTTTTT. The entire variable domain, with the rest obtained from reference TRBV11-2 and TRBJ2-2, is as follows: EAGVAQSPRYKIIEKRQSVAFWCNPISGHATLYWYQQILGQGPKLLIQFQNNGVVDDSQLPKDRFSAERLKGVDSTLKIQPAKLEDSAVYLCASSRRQGLNTGELFFGEGSRLTVL.